This T cell receptor (beta chain) appears in the sequencing data of a study of metastatic and nonmetastatic thyroid tumors. The ends were cut back, 4 bases at V and 8 bases at J, with 14 bases in the middle. CDR3 size: 13 residues. Looked up from germline, CDR1 is SEHNR and CDR2 is FQNEAQ (reference sequence). There were no patients who had received any treatment before thyroid surgery. In the study's own analysis: Differences in CDR3 between clinicopathological groups were drawn on to build a classifier intended to discriminate distant-metastatic papillary thyroid cancer patients. TCRdb re-called the PCR reads via MiXCR. V and J calls and clone size were set by TCRdb, not the authors. The sample yields more than 12,000 clones, 20% to 30% seen once.

The chain joins TRBV7-9 to TRBJ1-2; maybe TRBD1 (5 bases). This clonotype was sampled from a female donor with papillary thyroid cancer or a benign thyroid nodule (not recorded which). Some clones in this sample may be carry-over from other donors' samples. The sample taken for sequencing was tumor tissue. CDR3 loop: CASSSKGSRGYTF. For the CDR3, the DNA is TGTGCCAGCAGCTCCAAGGGGTCGCGGGGCTACACCTTC.